A selection of T cell receptor beta chains follows, all from one sample in a study of T cell repertoires in cytomegalovirus infection. Each CDR3 protein is one row after TCRdb ran MiXCR on the reads. The sample includes 110,000 or so distinct CDR3 sequences, roughly 31% seen only once; the top ten take 41%. These receptors' antigens are unknown. The specimen was CD8+ T cells from cultured PBMCs, collected from culture after CMV antigen stimulation. The receptor set was obtained from a human donor in good health (CMV status not recorded). Some clones in this sample may be carry-over from other donors' samples. CDR3s include the opening cysteine and the closing phenylalanine or tryptophan. Each record gives: CDR3 length, clone size, D gene, J gene, V gene, CDR3 protein, CDR3 DNA. A D gene is named only where the DNA matches it firmly. For some rows the clone size is stated as once, few or many, or as a class when expanded; others skip it.

CDR3 length: 16
clone size: NA
D gene: NA
J gene: TRBJ2-2
V gene: TRBV11-2
CDR3 protein: CASSLVDRFNTGELFF
CDR3 DNA: TGTGCCAGCAGCCTTGTGGACAGATTTAACACCGGGGAGCTGTTTTTT

CDR3 length: 16
clone size: NA
D gene: NA
J gene: TRBJ1-2
V gene: TRBV20-1
CDR3 protein: CSAKPGQGTGAYGYTF
CDR3 DNA: TGCAGTGCTAAACCGGGCCAAGGGACTGGGGCGTATGGCTACACCTTC

CDR3 length: 14
clone size: NA
D gene: NA
J gene: TRBJ2-5
V gene: TRBV7-6
CDR3 protein: CASSLGLRPQAQYF
CDR3 DNA: TGTGCCAGCAGCTTAGGGCTGCGTCCCCAGGCCCAGTACTTC

CDR3 length: 17
clone size: few
D gene: TRBD1
J gene: TRBJ2-3
V gene: TRBV20-1
CDR3 protein: CSARERLGDRATDTQYF
CDR3 DNA: TGCAGTGCTAGAGAGCGGTTAGGGGACAGGGCCACAGATACGCAGTATTTT

CDR3 length: 11
clone size: few
D gene: NA
J gene: TRBJ1-1
V gene: TRBV12-3/TRBV12-4
CDR3 protein: CASQGGPGAFF
CDR3 DNA: TGTGCCAGCCAAGGCGGTCCGGGGGCTTTCTTT

CDR3 length: 14
clone size: few
D gene: NA
J gene: TRBJ1-5
V gene: TRBV28
CDR3 protein: CASSVQYSNQPQHF
CDR3 DNA: TGTGCCAGCAGTGTTCAGTATAGCAATCAGCCCCAGCATTTT

CDR3 length: 17
clone size: few
D gene: TRBD1
J gene: TRBJ2-2
V gene: TRBV6-5
CDR3 protein: CASSYSRTGADTGELFF
CDR3 DNA: TGTGCCAGCAGTTACTCAAGGACAGGGGCGGACACCGGGGAGCTGTTTTTT

CDR3 length: 15
clone size: many
D gene: NA
J gene: TRBJ1-1
V gene: TRBV6-5
CDR3 protein: CASSPRTDMNTEAFF
CDR3 DNA: TGTGCCAGCAGTCCCCGGACAGATATGAACACTGAAGCTTTCTTT

CDR3 length: 14
clone size: NA
D gene: NA
J gene: TRBJ1-5
V gene: TRBV27
CDR3 protein: CASSLFAVGQPQHF
CDR3 DNA: TGTGCCAGCAGTTTATTTGCTGTAGGTCAGCCCCAGCATTTT

CDR3 length: 15
clone size: large
D gene: NA
J gene: TRBJ2-5
V gene: TRBV5-5
CDR3 protein: CASSFMDGIQETQYF
CDR3 DNA: TGTGCCAGCAGTTTCATGGACGGTATCCAAGAGACCCAGTACTTC

CDR3 length: 12
clone size: many
D gene: NA
J gene: TRBJ1-2
V gene: TRBV12-3/TRBV12-4
CDR3 protein: CASSVRNYGYTF
CDR3 DNA: TGTGCCAGCAGTGTCCGGAACTATGGCTACACCTTC

CDR3 length: 14
clone size: few
D gene: NA
J gene: TRBJ1-5
V gene: TRBV4-1
CDR3 protein: CASSQTGSNQPQHF
CDR3 DNA: TGCGCCAGCAGCCAAACAGGTTCCAATCAGCCCCAGCATTTT

CDR3 length: 15
clone size: NA
D gene: NA
J gene: TRBJ2-1
V gene: TRBV5-5
CDR3 protein: CASSLGLGSYNEQFF
CDR3 DNA: TGTGCCAGCAGCTTGGGACTGGGCTCCTACAATGAGCAGTTCTTC

CDR3 length: 17
clone size: NA
D gene: NA
J gene: TRBJ2-1
V gene: TRBV7-2
CDR3 protein: CASSLAQLGHPDNEQFF
CDR3 DNA: TGTGCCAGCAGCTTAGCGCAGTTGGGACACCCGGACAATGAGCAGTTCTTC

CDR3 length: 13
clone size: once
D gene: TRBD2
J gene: TRBJ2-1
V gene: TRBV7-8
CDR3 protein: CACSGGHYNEQFF
CDR3 DNA: TGTGCCTGTAGCGGGGGGCATTACAATGAGCAGTTCTTC

CDR3 length: 17
clone size: few
D gene: TRBD2
J gene: TRBJ2-5
V gene: TRBV6-1
CDR3 protein: CASSESGGTSGQETQYF
CDR3 DNA: TGTGCCAGCAGTGAATCCGGCGGGACTAGCGGGCAAGAGACCCAGTACTTC

CDR3 length: 16
clone size: NA
D gene: NA
J gene: TRBJ2-6
V gene: TRBV12-3/TRBV12-4
CDR3 protein: CASSGQYDSGANVLTF
CDR3 DNA: TGTGCCAGCAGTGGACAGTACGACTCTGGGGCCAACGTCCTGACTTTC

CDR3 length: 15
clone size: NA
D gene: NA
J gene: TRBJ2-7
V gene: TRBV7-4
CDR3 protein: CASSFMAGEAYEQYF
CDR3 DNA: TGTGCCAGCAGCTTCATGGCAGGAGAGGCCTACGAGCAGTACTTC

CDR3 length: 16
clone size: many
D gene: TRBD1
J gene: TRBJ2-5
V gene: TRBV5-5
CDR3 protein: CASSSGRTGGQETQYF
CDR3 DNA: TGTGCCAGCAGCTCTGGCCGGACAGGGGGCCAGGAGACCCAGTACTTC

CDR3 length: 19
clone size: many
D gene: TRBD2
J gene: TRBJ2-2
V gene: TRBV7-2
CDR3 protein: CASSFSGTSGTPYTGELFF
CDR3 DNA: TGTGCCAGCAGCTTCTCCGGGACTAGCGGGACCCCCTACACCGGGGAGCTGTTTTTT

CDR3 length: 14
clone size: many
D gene: TRBD1
J gene: TRBJ2-5
V gene: TRBV12-3/TRBV12-4
CDR3 protein: CASSRTGGQETQYF
CDR3 DNA: TGTGCCAGCAGTCGCACAGGGGGCCAAGAGACCCAGTACTTC

CDR3 length: 18
clone size: many
D gene: TRBD1
J gene: TRBJ1-5
V gene: TRBV2
CDR3 protein: CASSSTRDREGRNQPQHF
CDR3 DNA: TGTGCCAGCAGTAGTACCCGGGACAGGGAAGGTAGAAATCAGCCCCAGCATTTT

CDR3 length: 13
clone size: NA
D gene: TRBD1
J gene: TRBJ2-7
V gene: TRBV6-6
CDR3 protein: CASSGTGGYEQYF
CDR3 DNA: TGTGCCAGCAGTGGGACAGGGGGCTACGAGCAGTACTTC

CDR3 length: 14
clone size: NA
D gene: NA
J gene: TRBJ1-2
V gene: TRBV7-2
CDR3 protein: CASSLSDGRYGYTF
CDR3 DNA: TGTGCCAGCAGCTTATCGGACGGCCGCTATGGCTACACCTTC

CDR3 length: 15
clone size: few
D gene: NA
J gene: TRBJ1-1
V gene: TRBV27
CDR3 protein: CASSLVGVMNTEAFF
CDR3 DNA: TGTGCCAGCAGTTTAGTGGGGGTAATGAACACTGAAGCTTTCTTT

CDR3 length: 16
clone size: few
D gene: NA
J gene: TRBJ2-3
V gene: TRBV6-1
CDR3 protein: CASSAFDRLSTDTQYF
CDR3 DNA: TGTGCCAGCAGTGCTTTCGACAGGCTTAGCACAGATACGCAGTATTTT

CDR3 length: 15
clone size: NA
D gene: NA
J gene: TRBJ1-2
V gene: TRBV27
CDR3 protein: CASSSSWTDNYGYTF
CDR3 DNA: TGTGCCAGCAGTTCAAGTTGGACAGATAACTATGGCTACACCTTC

CDR3 length: 15
clone size: NA
D gene: NA
J gene: TRBJ2-1
V gene: TRBV6-5
CDR3 protein: CASSLGGTSYNEQFF
CDR3 DNA: TGTGCCAGCAGTTTAGGGGGGACTTCCTACAATGAGCAGTTCTTC

CDR3 length: 16
clone size: many
D gene: NA
J gene: TRBJ1-1
V gene: TRBV11-2
CDR3 protein: CASSPWPGYQNTEAFF
CDR3 DNA: TGTGCCAGCAGCCCCTGGCCAGGGTACCAGAACACTGAAGCTTTCTTT

CDR3 length: 13
clone size: NA
D gene: NA
J gene: TRBJ2-7
V gene: TRBV5-6
CDR3 protein: CASSITGSYEQYF
CDR3 DNA: TGTGCCAGCAGCATTACGGGCTCCTACGAGCAGTACTTC

CDR3 length: 15
clone size: NA
D gene: TRBD1
J gene: TRBJ2-5
V gene: TRBV13
CDR3 protein: CASSSPGTGGETQYF
CDR3 DNA: TGTGCCAGCAGCTCCCCCGGGACAGGGGGAGAGACCCAGTACTTC

CDR3 length: 16
clone size: few
D gene: NA
J gene: TRBJ2-1
V gene: TRBV20-1
CDR3 protein: CSARDTVSSSYNEQFF
CDR3 DNA: TGCAGTGCTAGAGACACGGTCTCGAGCTCCTACAATGAGCAGTTCTTC

CDR3 length: 15
clone size: few
D gene: NA
J gene: TRBJ2-1
V gene: TRBV28
CDR3 protein: CASSFLRDPLWEQFF
CDR3 DNA: TGTGCCAGCAGTTTTTTAAGGGACCCCCTCTGGGAGCAGTTCTTC

CDR3 length: 15
clone size: NA
D gene: TRBD2
J gene: TRBJ2-1
V gene: TRBV7-4
CDR3 protein: CASSGGLAIRNEQFF
CDR3 DNA: TGTGCCAGCAGCGGAGGACTAGCGATTAGGAATGAGCAGTTCTTC

CDR3 length: 14
clone size: NA
D gene: NA
J gene: TRBJ1-2
V gene: TRBV4-1
CDR3 protein: CASSQVGDNDGYTF
CDR3 DNA: TGCGCCAGCAGCCAAGTAGGGGACAACGATGGCTACACCTTC

CDR3 length: 14
clone size: NA
D gene: NA
J gene: TRBJ1-5
V gene: TRBV7-6
CDR3 protein: CASSLEAGDQPQHF
CDR3 DNA: TGTGCCAGCAGCTTAGAGGCAGGGGATCAGCCCCAGCATTTT

CDR3 length: 18
clone size: many
D gene: TRBD2
J gene: TRBJ2-3
V gene: TRBV7-8
CDR3 protein: CASSPGTSGGLSTDTQYF
CDR3 DNA: TGTGCCAGCAGTCCCGGGACTAGCGGGGGACTTAGCACAGATACGCAGTATTTT

CDR3 length: 15
clone size: NA
D gene: NA
J gene: TRBJ1-5
V gene: TRBV4-1
CDR3 protein: CASSPYYAGSEAQHF
CDR3 DNA: TGCGCCAGCAGCCCATACTATGCAGGTAGTGAAGCCCAGCATTTT

CDR3 length: 20
clone size: NA
D gene: TRBD1
J gene: TRBJ2-5
V gene: TRBV7-9
CDR3 protein: CASSLPRDGGGQALGETQYF
CDR3 DNA: TGTGCCAGCAGCTTGCCGCGAGACGGAGGGGGACAGGCCTTGGGGGAGACCCAGTACTTC

CDR3 length: 12
clone size: NA
D gene: NA
J gene: TRBJ2-7
V gene: TRBV13
CDR3 protein: CASSLGRREQYF
CDR3 DNA: TGTGCCAGCAGTTTGGGAAGACGCGAGCAGTACTTC

CDR3 length: 14
clone size: NA
D gene: NA
J gene: TRBJ2-1
V gene: TRBV7-6
CDR3 protein: CASSRPGGLNEQFF
CDR3 DNA: TGTGCCAGCAGCCGCCCTGGGGGACTCAATGAGCAGTTCTTC

CDR3 length: 16
clone size: NA
D gene: NA
J gene: TRBJ2-1
V gene: TRBV19
CDR3 protein: CASSTSPSFPYNEQFF
CDR3 DNA: TGTGCCAGTAGTACCTCTCCTAGCTTTCCCTACAATGAGCAGTTCTTC

CDR3 length: 11
clone size: many
D gene: NA
J gene: TRBJ2-7
V gene: TRBV7-2
CDR3 protein: CASSLGLEQYF
CDR3 DNA: TGTGCCAGCAGCTTAGGTCTCGAGCAGTACTTC

CDR3 length: 15
clone size: NA
D gene: NA
J gene: TRBJ2-7
V gene: TRBV12-3/TRBV12-4
CDR3 protein: CASSFRTENSYEQYF
CDR3 DNA: TGTGCCAGCAGTTTCCGGACAGAGAATTCCTACGAGCAGTACTTC

CDR3 length: 14
clone size: NA
D gene: NA
J gene: TRBJ2-7
V gene: TRBV7-8
CDR3 protein: CASSGGDSYYEQYF
CDR3 DNA: TGTGCCAGCAGCGGCGGGGACTCTTACTACGAGCAGTACTTC

CDR3 length: 19
clone size: NA
D gene: NA
J gene: TRBJ2-7
V gene: TRBV11-2
CDR3 protein: CASSLVLSVGGNSRYEQYF
CDR3 DNA: TGTGCCAGCAGCTTAGTTCTGTCCGTGGGCGGAAACAGCCGATACGAGCAGTACTTC

CDR3 length: 14
clone size: many
D gene: NA
J gene: TRBJ1-1
V gene: TRBV7-8
CDR3 protein: CASSSGGEYTEAFF
CDR3 DNA: TGTGCCAGCAGTTCTGGGGGGGAATACACTGAAGCTTTCTTT

CDR3 length: 16
clone size: NA
D gene: NA
J gene: TRBJ1-3
V gene: TRBV28
CDR3 protein: CASSSTAHGSGNTIYF
CDR3 DNA: TGTGCCAGCAGTTCGACGGCACACGGCTCTGGAAACACCATATATTTT

CDR3 length: 12
clone size: NA
D gene: NA
J gene: TRBJ1-1
V gene: TRBV12-5
CDR3 protein: CASGFLNTEAFF
CDR3 DNA: TGTGCTAGTGGTTTTCTGAACACTGAAGCTTTCTTT

CDR3 length: 14
clone size: NA
D gene: TRBD1
J gene: TRBJ2-7
V gene: TRBV6-1
CDR3 protein: CASSSGQGRNEQYF
CDR3 DNA: TGTGCCAGCAGTTCCGGACAGGGGCGAAACGAGCAGTACTTC

CDR3 length: 13
clone size: few
D gene: NA
J gene: TRBJ2-7
V gene: TRBV6-1
CDR3 protein: CASTVAETYEQYF
CDR3 DNA: TGTGCCAGCACGGTCGCAGAGACCTACGAGCAGTACTTC

CDR3 length: 15
clone size: few
D gene: TRBD1
J gene: TRBJ2-7
V gene: TRBV6-2/TRBV6-3
CDR3 protein: CASSYSQGNHYEQYF
CDR3 DNA: TGTGCCAGCAGTTACTCACAGGGGAACCACTACGAGCAGTACTTC

CDR3 length: 14
clone size: NA
D gene: NA
J gene: TRBJ1-2
V gene: TRBV7-2
CDR3 protein: CASSPTRDDYGYTF
CDR3 DNA: TGTGCCAGCAGCCCAACCCGCGACGACTATGGCTACACCTTC

CDR3 length: 16
clone size: many
D gene: NA
J gene: TRBJ1-1
V gene: TRBV5-1
CDR3 protein: CASSPSGTPAVPEAFF
CDR3 DNA: TGCGCCAGCAGCCCATCCGGGACTCCGGCGGTCCCTGAAGCTTTCTTT

CDR3 length: 14
clone size: NA
D gene: TRBD1
J gene: TRBJ1-2
V gene: TRBV19
CDR3 protein: CASSMGQGARGYTF
CDR3 DNA: TGTGCCAGTAGTATGGGACAGGGAGCACGGGGCTACACCTTC

CDR3 length: 15
clone size: few
D gene: TRBD2
J gene: TRBJ2-3
V gene: TRBV7-3
CDR3 protein: CASSSSGGYTDTQYF
CDR3 DNA: TGTGCCAGCAGCTCTAGCGGGGGATACACAGATACGCAGTATTTT

CDR3 length: 14
clone size: few
D gene: TRBD1
J gene: TRBJ2-7
V gene: TRBV7-2
CDR3 protein: CASSFTGQSYEQYF
CDR3 DNA: TGTGCCAGCAGCTTCACGGGACAGAGCTACGAGCAGTACTTC